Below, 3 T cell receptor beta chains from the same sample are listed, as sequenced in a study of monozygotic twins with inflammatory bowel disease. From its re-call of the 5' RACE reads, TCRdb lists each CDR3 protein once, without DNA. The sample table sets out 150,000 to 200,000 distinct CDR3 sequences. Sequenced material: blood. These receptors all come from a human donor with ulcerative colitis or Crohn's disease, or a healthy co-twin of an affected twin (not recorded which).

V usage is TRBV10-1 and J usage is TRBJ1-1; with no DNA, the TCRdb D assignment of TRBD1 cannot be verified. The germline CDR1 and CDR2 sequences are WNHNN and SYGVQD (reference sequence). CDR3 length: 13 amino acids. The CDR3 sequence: CASRTGMGTEAFF.

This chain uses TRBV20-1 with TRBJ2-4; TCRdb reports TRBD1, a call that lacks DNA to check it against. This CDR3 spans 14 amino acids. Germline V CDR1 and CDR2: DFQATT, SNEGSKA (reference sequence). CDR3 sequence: CSAGDTSLLNIQYF.

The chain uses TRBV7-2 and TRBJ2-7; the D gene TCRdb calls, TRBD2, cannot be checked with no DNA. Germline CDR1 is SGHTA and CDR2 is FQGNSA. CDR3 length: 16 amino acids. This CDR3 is CASSLTGTSGDYEQYF.